Below, 27 T cell receptor beta chains from the same sample are listed, as sequenced in a study of blood T cell repertoires in COVID-19. Assay used: immunoSEQ multiplex PCR; TCRdb lists only in-frame clones, some missing. Among a few hundred thousand clones, around 87% were seen once, and the ten largest hold 2% to 2.5%. Sequencing used peripheral blood. Receptors originate from a woman between 50 and 59 years old with acute or convalescent COVID-19.

The rearrangement uses TRBV6-1 and TRBJ1-2; perhaps TRBD1 as D (5 bases). Germline CDR1 reads MNHNS; CDR2 reads SASEGT. Trimming stripped 3 bases from V and 10 bases from J, with 18 bases between. The CDR3 is 14 amino acids. This CDR3 is CASSDVSRTLHYTF. In DNA, the CDR3 is TGTGCCAGCAGTGACGTTAGTAGGACACTCCACTACACCTTC.

CDR3 loop: CAWSVQEDTQYF. CDR3 sequence (DNA): TGTGCCTGGAGTGTACAGGAAGATACGCAGTATTTT. This chain connects TRBV30 to TRBJ2-3, with D possibly being TRBD1 (5 bases). CDR3 size: 12 residues. From germline, CDR1 is GTSNPN and CDR2 SVGIG (reference sequence). V gave up 0 bases and J gave up 5 bases, with 6 bases separating them.

This clone has more than one count but fewer than ten. CDR3 protein: CASSLDALSYNEQFF. The CDR3 DNA sequence: TGCGCCAGCAGCTTGGATGCGCTCTCCTACAATGAGCAGTTCTTC. J is TRBJ2-1 and V is TRBV5-1; D is unclear. Per the germline V gene, CDR1 is SGHRS and CDR2 is YFSETQ. The CDR3 consists of 15 residues. Trimming cost V 0 bases and J 0 bases, with 7 bases left between them.

The rearrangement uses TRBV4-2 and TRBJ2-2, with TRBD1 matching 9 bases. The CDR3 is made up of 17 amino acids. V trimming: 4 bases; J trimming: 1 base; junction bases outside the gene matches: 7. The germline V gene encodes CDR1 LGHNA and CDR2 YNFKEQ. The CDR3 DNA sequence: TGTGCCAGCAGCCCGGTTGCGGACAGGGGGAACACCGGGGAGCTGTTTTTT. Residues: CASSPVADRGNTGELFF.

The CDR3 sequence: CASSHDIYNEQFF. The CDR3 coding sequence is TGTGCCAGCAGCCACGACATTTACAATGAGCAGTTCTTC. This chain links TRBV7-9 with TRBJ2-1; D is ambiguous. Trimming removed 5 bases at V and 4 bases at J, with 9 bases between. The CDR3 is made up of 13 amino acids. The germline V gene encodes CDR1 SEHNR and CDR2 FQNEAQ (reference sequence).

The CDR3 nucleotides read TGCGCCACCGCGACTTGGTACAATATCGATGAGCAGTTCTTC. Its protein product is CATATWYNIDEQFF. V usage is TRBV5-1 and J usage is TRBJ2-1; D is uncertain. The CDR3 runs 14 residues. Germline V gene data show CDR1 as SGHRS and CDR2 as YFSETQ. Trimming pared 9 bases from V and 8 bases from J, leaving 21 bases between.

The table lists this clone with a count of one. As DNA, the CDR3 is TGCAGCGTAGACAGGGGGTTCACTGAAGCTTTCTTT. Translation gives CSVDRGFTEAFF. This rearrangement joins TRBV29-1 to TRBJ1-1; 9 positions agree with TRBD1. The CDR3 sequence is 12 residues long. CDR1 and CDR2 from the germline V gene are SQVTM and ANQGSEA. The V segment lost 6 bases and the J segment 4 bases; nucleotides outside the gene matches: 3.

The chain joins TRBV28 to TRBJ1-6, with D uncertain. The germline V gene encodes CDR1 MDHEN and CDR2 SYDVKM. V was shortened by 7 bases and J by 8 bases, with 9 bases between the two germline ends. The CDR3 is 12 amino acids. CDR3 region: CASTKGDSPLHF. CDR3 in DNA: TGTGCCAGCACTAAAGGAGATTCACCCCTCCACTTT.

This clone is a singleton in its sample. The chain joins TRBV5-1 to TRBJ1-5; 11 bases agree with TRBD1. J gave up 5 bases and V 4 bases, and 8 bases lay outside the gene matches. Germline V gene sequence: CDR1 SGHRS, CDR2 YFSETQ. The CDR3 spans 16 residues. This CDR3 reads CASSLGTGGRHQPQHF. CDR3 coding DNA: TGCGCCAGCAGCCTCGGGACAGGGGGACGGCATCAGCCCCAGCATTTT.

The V and J genes are TRBV28 and TRBJ2-2; TRBD2 might be the D (6 bases). Trimming took 3 bases from V and 8 from J, leaving 7 bases between them. CDR1 and CDR2 from the germline V gene are MDHEN and SYDVKM. The length of the CDR3 is 12 residues. The CDR3 reads CASSFRGGELFF. CDR3 bases: TGTGCCAGCAGTTTCCGGGGGGGGGAGCTGTTTTTT.

The V and J genes are TRBV10-3 and TRBJ2-7; the match to TRBD1 covers 10 bases. This CDR3 contains 14 residues. The germline V gene has CDR1 ENHRY and CDR2 SYGVKD. The ends lost 7 bases at V and 3 bases at J; junction bases unmatched: 6. The CDR3 region has the DNA TGTGCCATCACCAGCCGGGACAGGGGCTACGAGCAGTACTTC. Its protein is CAITSRDRGYEQYF.

The V and J genes are TRBV18 and TRBJ1-2, with TRBD1 as a possible D gene (6 bases). Trimming removed 6 bases from V and 4 bases from J, with 21 bases in between. Germline V gene lookup returns CDR1 KGHSH and CDR2 LQKENI. The CDR3 spans 16 residues. CDR3 sequence reads: CASSGQLLVGGYGYTF. For the CDR3, the DNA is TGTGCCAGCTCTGGCCAGCTCCTAGTAGGGGGCTATGGCTACACCTTC.

The chain links TRBV4-2 to TRBJ2-5, with a tentative D call TRBD2 (5 bases). The germline V and J ends were trimmed by 1 base and 2 bases, with 11 bases remaining between them. The CDR3 is 15 amino acids. Germline values: CDR1 LGHNA, CDR2 YNFKEQ. The CDR3 loop reads CASSQGRPGQETQYF. The CDR3 DNA reads as TGTGCCAGCAGCCAAGGTCGCCCGGGGCAAGAGACCCAGTACTTC.

The chain has TRBV9 and TRBJ2-5; D may be TRBD2 (7 bases). CDR3 length: 17 amino acids. V lost 0 bases and J 5 bases, leaving 20 bases between the germline ends. CDR1 SGDLS and CDR2 YYNGEE come from the germline V gene. The CDR3 nucleotides read TGTGCCAGCAGCGTAGCCGTACGGGGGGCTGGGGAGGAGACCCAGTACTTC. Translating it yields CASSVAVRGAGEETQYF.

The genes are TRBV7-9 and TRBJ1-1, with 8 positions matching TRBD1. This CDR3 has 16 residues. The ends lost 0 bases at V and 5 bases at J; junction bases unmatched: 8. Germline V gene lookup returns CDR1 SEHNR and CDR2 FQNEAQ (reference sequence). The chain's CDR3 is CASSLATAGGGTEAFF. CDR3 sequence (DNA): TGTGCCAGCAGCTTAGCGACGGCAGGGGGCGGGACTGAAGCTTTCTTT.

The V and J genes are TRBV19 and TRBJ2-7; perhaps TRBD1 as D (6 bases). This CDR3 has 13 amino acids. From germline, CDR1 is LNHDA and CDR2 SQIVND (reference sequence). V lost 5 bases, J lost 5 bases, and 13 bases lay in between. CDR3 sequence: CASSRRGSNEQYF. The CDR3 DNA sequence: TGTGCCAGTAGTCGCAGGGGATCGAACGAGCAGTACTTC.

The chain couples TRBV5-1 to TRBJ2-7; D is perhaps TRBD2 (5 bases). The CDR3 extends over 14 amino acids. V was trimmed by 0 bases and J by 2 bases, leaving 9 bases between them. The germline gives CDR1 SGHRS, CDR2 YFSETQ. The DNA of the CDR3 is TGCGCCAGCAGCTTGGTTAGCGCCACCTACGAGCAGTACTTC. Translation gives CASSLVSATYEQYF.

This clone was detected only once. The chain combines TRBV7-9 with TRBJ2-5, with D tentatively TRBD1 (5 bases). Germline loops: CDR1 SEHNR, CDR2 FQNEAQ (reference sequence). Deletions cut 3 bases from V and 2 bases from J, with 10 bases between. The CDR3 is 14 residues long. The CDR3 protein is CASSFDRTQETQYF. The CDR3 bases are TGTGCCAGCAGCTTCGACAGAACACAAGAGACCCAGTACTTC.

This chain connects TRBV4-1 to TRBJ1-5; D perhaps matches TRBD1 (5 bases). Germline CDR1 MGHRA, CDR2 YSYEKL. The CDR3 length is 16 residues. Trimming shortened V by 3 bases and J by 2 bases, and 14 bases separated the two germline ends. CDR3 DNA: TGCGCCAGCAGCCACCCCGGGGGGGGAGGCAATCAGCCCCAGCATTTT. Its protein product is CASSHPGGGGNQPQHF.

V gene TRBV9 combines with J gene TRBJ1-2; 11 bases are shared with TRBD1. Trimming at V came to 2 bases and at J to 6 bases, leaving 9 bases not matched to a gene. Germline V gene data show CDR1 as SGDLS and CDR2 as YYNGEE. This CDR3 contains 16 residues. Here the CDR3 DNA reads TGTGCCAGCAGCGTCTCCGAAGGGACAGGGGGTCATGGCTACACCTTC. It is translated as CASSVSEGTGGHGYTF.

J is TRBJ1-3 and V is TRBV30; 9 bases are a match to TRBD1. V trimming: 3 bases; J trimming: 0 bases; junction bases outside the gene matches: 9. This CDR3 is 17 amino acids long. CDR1 is GTSNPN and CDR2 is SVGIG in the germline V gene (reference sequence). In nucleotides, the CDR3 is TGTGCCTGGAGAGCGCCGGGACAGGGCCGCTCTGGAAACACCATATATTTT. Amino acid sequence: CAWRAPGQGRSGNTIYF.

This clone came up a few times. The chain links TRBV5-1 to TRBJ2-5; D uncertain. In germline, CDR1 is SGHRS, CDR2 YFSETQ. This CDR3 contains 14 residues. V was cut by 4 bases and J by 2 bases, with 12 bases left in between. This CDR3 is CASSPIDLQETQYF. CDR3 nucleotides: TGCGCCAGCAGCCCCATCGACTTGCAAGAGACCCAGTACTTC.

The rearrangement uses TRBV29-1 and TRBJ2-1, with TRBD2 identical over 8 bases. Germline V gene data show CDR1 as SQVTM and CDR2 as ANQGSEA. The CDR3 has 15 amino acids. V trimming: 2 bases; J trimming: 4 bases; junction bases outside the gene matches: 7. CDR3 sequence: CSVERSGGSYNEQFF. Here the CDR3 DNA reads TGCAGCGTTGAACGGTCGGGGGGGAGTTACAATGAGCAGTTCTTC.

The rearrangement joins TRBV9 to TRBJ2-2, with 11 bases identical to TRBD2. The CDR3 has 16 amino acids. J gave up 6 bases and V 3 bases, and 7 bases lay outside the gene matches. CDR1 is SGDLS, CDR2 YYNGEE, per germline. The CDR3 protein is CASSDMTSGIAGELFF. The CDR3 coding sequence is TGTGCCAGCAGCGACATGACTAGCGGGATCGCCGGGGAGCTGTTTTTT. The full variable domain, its missing parts supplied by reference TRBV9 and TRBJ2-2, is DSGVTQTPKHLITATGQRVTLRCSPRSGDLSVYWYQQSLDQGLQFLIQYYNGEERAKGNILERFSAQQFPDLHSELNLSSLELGDSALYFCASSDMTSGIAGELFFGEGSRLTVL.

The rearrangement uses TRBV10-3 and TRBJ1-5; 7 bases fit TRBD1. Germline V gene lookup returns CDR1 ENHRY and CDR2 SYGVKD. The CDR3 runs to 21 residues. With V trimmed by 6 bases and J by 1 base, 24 bases remained unmatched. The CDR3 bases are TGTGCCATCAGAATATTCACAGGGGAAGAAATCGGCGAAATAAGCAATCAGCCCCAGCATTTT. Translation gives CAIRIFTGEEIGEISNQPQHF.

The chain uses TRBV7-8 and TRBJ2-1; 8 nucleotides align to TRBD2. The junction had 6 bases not matched to a gene; V was cut back by 2 bases and J by 6 bases. The CDR3 covers 15 residues. From germline, CDR1 is SGHVS and CDR2 FQNEAQ. The CDR3 DNA reads as TGTGCCAGCAGCTTAAGGAGCGGGAGTTTCAATGAGCAGTTCTTC. Translating gives CASSLRSGSFNEQFF.

The CDR3 is CASSQSAGVSDGYTF. As DNA, the CDR3 is TGTGCCAGCAGCCAAAGTGCAGGGGTAAGCGATGGCTACACCTTC. This chain joins TRBV4-2 and TRBJ1-2; D possibly corresponds to TRBD1 (6 bases). The germline V gene has CDR1 LGHNA and CDR2 YNFKEQ. V gave up 2 bases and J gave up 6 bases, with 16 bases separating them. The CDR3 contains 15 residues.